These 32 T cell receptor beta chains were sequenced from one sample in a study of Tregs in tolerant kidney transplant recipients. Profiled with immunoSEQ multiplex PCR; TCRdb holds only in-frame clones, not every one. This table holds about 59,000 clones, around 88% found once. The sequencing sample was made of CD4+ T cells from blood. These TCRs come from a human donor in good health.

This clone was detected only a few times. The rearrangement links TRBV5-1 to TRBJ1-1, with D unclear. Germline V CDR1 and CDR2: SGHRS, YFSETQ. This CDR3 has 14 amino acids. V was shortened by 2 bases and J by 0 bases, with 8 bases between the two germline ends. CDR3 amino acids: CASSLDNMNTEAFF. The CDR3 region has the DNA TGCGCCAGCAGCTTAGACAACATGAACACTGAAGCTTTCTTT. Full variable domain (outside the CDR3, taken from reference TRBV5-1 and TRBJ1-1): KAGVTQTPRYLIKTRGQQVTLSCSPISGHRSVSWYQQTPGQGLQFLFEYFSETQRNKGNFPGRFSGRQFSNSRSEMNVSTLELGDSALYLCASSLDNMNTEAFFGQGTRLTVV.

The CDR3 sequence: CASRSTQGQPQHF. Written as DNA, the CDR3 is TGTGCCAGCAGATCCACTCAGGGCCAGCCCCAGCATTTT. The chain links TRBV6-5 to TRBJ1-5; maybe TRBD1 (5 bases). The V and J ends lost 6 bases and 7 bases respectively, with 13 bases between them. Germline V gives CDR1 MNHEY, CDR2 SVGAGI. The CDR3 loop spans 13 amino acids.

The chain combines TRBV28 with TRBJ1-4; D ambiguous. The ends were cut back, 4 bases at V and 5 bases at J, with 14 bases in the middle. Germline V gene data show CDR1 as MDHEN and CDR2 as SYDVKM. This CDR3 region has 15 residues. CDR3 nucleotides: TGTGCCAGCAGTTCTCTGGACTACGGGAATGAAAAACTGTTTTTT. Translated, it gives CASSSLDYGNEKLFF.

This clone was counted between two and nine times. The rearrangement uses TRBV19 and TRBJ2-1, with 13 nucleotides matching TRBD2. J was trimmed by 4 bases and V by 2 bases; bases with no gene match: 8. In germline, CDR1 is LNHDA, CDR2 SQIVND (reference sequence). This CDR3 contains 18 residues. The CDR3 nucleotides read TGTGCCAGTAGTATACCCTCCATGGGACTAGCGGGATACAATGAGCAGTTCTTC. It specifies CASSIPSMGLAGYNEQFF.

J is TRBJ2-3 and V is TRBV4-3, with TRBD2 matching 14 bases. CDR1 and CDR2 (germline): LGHNA, YSLEER. V shed 0 bases and J 5 bases; nucleotides not matched to a gene: 13. The CDR3 spans 20 residues. The CDR3: CASSQDGFGTSGSRGDTQYF. CDR3 in DNA: TGCGCCAGCAGCCAAGATGGGTTCGGGACTAGCGGGAGTCGAGGAGATACGCAGTATTTT.

This rearrangement joins TRBV2 to TRBJ2-5; the match to TRBD1 covers 7 bases. J was trimmed by 2 bases and V by 3 bases; bases with no gene match: 3. The germline V gene encodes CDR1 SNHLY and CDR2 FYNNEI. This CDR3 region has 14 residues. The CDR3 DNA follows: TGTGCCAGCAGTGACCCCAGGGGGCAAGAGACCCAGTACTTC. Amino acid sequence: CASSDPRGQETQYF.

The V call is TRBV7-2, the J call TRBJ2-3, with 11 bases fitting TRBD2. This CDR3 is 18 amino acids long. Germline CDR1 is SGHTA and CDR2 is FQGNSA. The J segment lost 3 bases and the V segment lost 1 base, leaving 9 bases of the junction unmatched. The CDR3 reads CASSLVASGRWRTDTQYF. The CDR3 DNA sequence: TGTGCCAGCAGCTTAGTTGCTAGCGGGAGGTGGCGAACAGATACGCAGTATTTT.

V and J are TRBV21-1 and TRBJ1-1; the listed D gene, TRBD1, was not tested against the DNA. TRBV21-1 is a known pseudogene. There are 11 residues in the CDR3. The CDR3 region is CASSRATEAFF. The CDR3 nucleotides read TGTGCCAGCAGCAGGGCCACTGAAGCTTTCTTT.

The chain links TRBV14 to TRBJ2-5; 7 positions agree with TRBD2. V lost 4 bases to trimming and J lost 4 bases; unmatched junction nucleotides: 6. Germline V CDR1 and CDR2: SGHDN, FVKESK. The CDR3 is 14 amino acids. The DNA of the CDR3 is TGTGCCAGCAGCCTGACCTGGGGGGGAGAGACCCAGTACTTC. Translating it yields CASSLTWGGETQYF.

This sequence joins TRBV2 and TRBJ2-3; D unclear. Trimming stripped 9 bases from V and 4 bases from J, with 17 bases between. The CDR3 totals 14 residues. Germline V lookup: CDR1 SNHLY, CDR2 FYNNEI. CDR3 DNA: TGTGCCAGTCATCGATTGTGGCGCGCAGATACGCAGTATTTT. Its translation is CASHRLWRADTQYF.

This clone was detected only once. The chain recombines TRBV9 with TRBJ1-5, with D perhaps TRBD1 (5 bases). Germline CDR1 and CDR2: SGDLS and YYNGEE. The CDR3 runs to 15 residues. V lost 7 bases and J lost 0, with 14 bases in between. The CDR3 coding sequence is TGTGCCAGCGAAGTGGTGACAGATAGCAATCAGCCCCAGCATTTT. Amino acids: CASEVVTDSNQPQHF.

This clone came up once. V is TRBV19 and J is TRBJ1-1; possibly TRBD1 for D (5 bases). Germline V lookup: CDR1 LNHDA, CDR2 SQIVND (reference sequence). The V gene lost 4 bases and the J gene lost 6 bases, with 18 bases spanning the gap. This CDR3 contains 15 residues. The CDR3 sequence: CASSRGTAGTAEAFF. The CDR3 DNA reads as TGTGCCAGTAGTAGAGGGACTGCGGGGACCGCTGAAGCTTTCTTT.

This clone appeared a single time. The V and J genes are TRBV7-2 and TRBJ2-7; 7 nucleotides match TRBD2. With 5 bases clipped from V and 5 bases from J, the junction kept 6 bases outside the gene matches. CDR1 is SGHTA and CDR2 is FQGNSA in the germline V gene. The CDR3 covers 13 residues. CDR3 nucleotide sequence: TGTGCCAGCAGCCCCTCGGGGGGACACGAGCAGTACTTC. Protein: CASSPSGGHEQYF.

This chain joins TRBV15 and TRBJ2-2; D might be TRBD2 (5 bases). V gave up 3 bases and J gave up 7 bases, with 12 bases separating them. This CDR3 contains 14 residues. Germline CDR1 and CDR2: LNHNV and YYDKDF (reference sequence). The CDR3 region has the DNA TGTGCCACCAGCAGGGGATTCGCGGGCGGGGAGCTGTTTTTT. It specifies CATSRGFAGGELFF.

This chain joins TRBV6-5 and TRBJ1-1, with TRBD1 matching 7 bases. The CDR3 runs 14 residues. Germline lookup yields CDR1 MNHEY and CDR2 SVGAGI. J gave up 1 base and V 5 bases, and 4 bases lay outside the gene matches. CDR3: CASSTRDRNTEAFF. DNA for the CDR3: TGTGCCAGCAGTACTCGGGACAGGAACACTGAAGCTTTCTTT.

The CDR3 loop is CASSLPGVYNEQFF. The CDR3, as DNA: TGTGCCAGCAGCTTGCCAGGGGTCTACAATGAGCAGTTCTTC. This chain connects TRBV5-4 to TRBJ2-1; perhaps TRBD1 as D (6 bases). This CDR3 is 14 amino acids long. Per germline, CDR1 SGHNT and CDR2 YYREEE (reference sequence). Trimming removed 1 base from V and 3 bases from J, with 8 bases in between.

The V gene is TRBV6-1, the J gene TRBJ1-2, with D unclear. CDR3 length: 15 amino acids. Germline V gene data show CDR1 as MNHNS and CDR2 as SASEGT. Trimming removed 2 bases from V and 0 bases from J, with 10 bases in between. CDR3: CASSENPRANYGYTF. The CDR3 DNA reads as TGTGCCAGCAGTGAAAATCCAAGAGCTAACTATGGCTACACCTTC.

This chain's CDR3 is CASSSGQGGSTF. The CDR3 DNA is TGTGCCAGCAGCAGCGGACAGGGGGGTTCCACCTTC. V usage is TRBV14 and J usage is TRBJ1-2; TRBD1 aligns across 10 bases. V gave up 5 bases and J gave up 13 bases; unmatched junction bases: 7. The CDR3 sequence is 12 residues long. From germline, CDR1 is SGHDN and CDR2 FVKESK. Looking up the rest from reference TRBV14 and TRBJ1-2 gives the full variable domain: EAGVTQFPSHSVIEKGQTVTLRCDPISGHDNLYWYRRVMGKEIKFLLHFVKESKQDESGMPNNRFLAERTGGTYSTLKVQPAELEDSGVYFCASSSGQGGSTFGSGTRLTVV.

J is TRBJ1-1 and V is TRBV11-3; 10 nucleotides line up with TRBD1. The CDR3 is made up of 14 amino acids. The V segment lost 5 bases and the J segment 5 bases; nucleotides outside the gene matches: 5. Germline assignment: CDR1 SGHNT and CDR2 YENEEA. Written as DNA, the CDR3 is TGTGCCAGCAGCCCCAGACAGGGGGCGACTGAAGCTTTCTTT. Translated: CASSPRQGATEAFF.

This clone has only a few counts. The V gene is TRBV6-1, the J gene TRBJ1-1; possible D gene TRBD1, 5 bases. Germline V gene lookup returns CDR1 MNHNS and CDR2 SASEGT. V was shortened by 6 bases and J by 4 bases, with 18 bases between the two germline ends. The CDR3 contains 15 residues. CDR3 sequence (DNA): TGTGCCAGCAGGAGGGGAGAGGAGCCAGGCACTGAAGCTTTCTTT. Its protein product is CASRRGEEPGTEAFF.

The chain carries TRBV11-2 and TRBJ2-3; 11 bases fit TRBD2. Germline values: CDR1 SGHAT, CDR2 FQNNGV. The CDR3 has 18 amino acids. The V and J ends lost 3 bases and 1 base, in that order; junction bases with no gene match: 9. CDR3 region: CASSFIAGGIRRTDTQYF. CDR3 sequence (DNA): TGTGCCAGCAGCTTCATAGCGGGGGGGATTCGTCGCACAGATACGCAGTATTTT.

This chain connects TRBV27 to TRBJ2-7; weak D call: TRBD2 (5 bases). This CDR3 contains 15 residues. Germline V CDR1 and CDR2: MNHEY, SMNVEV (reference sequence). V was shortened by 5 bases and J by 0 bases, with 14 bases between the two germline ends. In nucleotides, the CDR3 is TGTGCCAGCAGTCGCGCCGGGAAGAACTCCTACGAGCAGTACTTC. As protein: CASSRAGKNSYEQYF.

J is TRBJ2-3 and V is TRBV29-1; TRBD1 matches 9 bases. Germline trimming cut 7 bases from V and 0 bases from J; bases unmatched to any gene: 5. In germline, CDR1 is SQVTM, CDR2 ANQGSEA. The CDR3 spans 14 residues. The CDR3 loop is CSASTGGSTDTQYF. As DNA, the CDR3 is TGCAGCGCATCGACAGGGGGGAGCACAGATACGCAGTATTTT.

This chain joins TRBV21-1 and TRBJ1-2. TRBV21-1 is a listed pseudogene. The CDR3 loop spans 13 amino acids. CDR3 protein: CASRSPPDYGYTF. CDR3 DNA: TGTGCCAGTCGTTCGCCCCCTGATTATGGCTACACCTTC.

This chain connects TRBV7-8 to TRBJ1-1; tentative D call: TRBD1 (5 bases). V was clipped by 5 bases and J by 1 base, with 14 bases between them. Germline CDR1 reads SGHVS; CDR2 reads FQNEAQ. The CDR3 has 15 amino acids. In DNA, the CDR3 is TGTGCCAGCAGCCCCCGGGACGGAAAGAACACTGAAGCTTTCTTT. It specifies CASSPRDGKNTEAFF.

This clone was counted between two and nine times. The gene calls are TRBV4-3 and TRBJ2-1, with D possibly matching TRBD2 (5 bases). V shed 1 base and J shed 10 bases, with 11 bases lying between them. The germline CDR1 and CDR2 sequences are LGHNA and YSLEER. The CDR3 runs 13 residues. The CDR3 DNA reads TGCGCCAGCAGCCAAGCGCCCAGCGGAGAGCAGTTCTTC. This encodes CASSQAPSGEQFF.

The chain uses TRBV19 and TRBJ1-5; D is unresolved. Germline loops: CDR1 LNHDA, CDR2 SQIVND (reference sequence). This CDR3 spans 15 amino acids. Trimming left V 1 base short and J 0 bases short, with 7 bases between. The CDR3: CASSIGQISNQPQHF. The CDR3 DNA reads as TGTGCCAGTAGTATAGGGCAGATTAGCAATCAGCCCCAGCATTTT.

This clone turned up a few times. The V gene is TRBV5-1, the J gene TRBJ1-1; D not certain. This CDR3 is 13 amino acids long. Germline lookup yields CDR1 SGHRS and CDR2 YFSETQ. Trimming took 4 bases from V and 0 from J, leaving 7 bases between them. The CDR3 DNA reads TGCGCCAGCAGCAGAAATATGAACACTGAAGCTTTCTTT. It specifies CASSRNMNTEAFF.

The chain links TRBV2 to TRBJ2-4, with 8 bases lining up with TRBD1. The CDR3 contains 14 residues. Losses at the gene ends were 3 bases for V and 11 bases for J; bases not matched to a gene: 9. The V gene's germline CDR1 is SNHLY and CDR2 FYNNEI. CDR3 sequence: CASSDRRTGSVQYF. DNA of the CDR3: TGTGCCAGCAGTGACCGCCGGACAGGGTCTGTTCAGTACTTC.

This chain joins TRBV30 and TRBJ2-5, with D possibly being TRBD2 (6 bases). The CDR3 runs to 13 residues. V lost 3 bases and J 4 bases, leaving 12 bases between the germline ends. Per the germline V gene, CDR1 is GTSNPN and CDR2 is SVGIG (reference sequence). CDR3: CAWRVEGLETQYF. The CDR3 DNA reads as TGTGCCTGGAGGGTGGAGGGTTTAGAGACCCAGTACTTC.

This chain connects TRBV7-3 to TRBJ2-3; 7 bases match TRBD2. The V gene's germline CDR1 is SGHTA and CDR2 FQGTGA. V gave up 0 bases and J gave up 6 bases; unmatched junction bases: 3. The CDR3 consists of 14 residues. The CDR3 region is CASSLTGRTDTQYF. CDR3 DNA: TGTGCCAGCAGCTTAACCGGGAGGACTGATACGCAGTATTTT.

The gene calls are TRBV18 and TRBJ2-5, with D possibly being TRBD1 (5 bases). Looked up from germline, CDR1 is KGHSH and CDR2 is LQKENI. Trimming removed 3 bases at V and 5 bases at J, with 19 bases between. The CDR3 runs to 16 residues. The CDR3 DNA sequence: TGTGCCAGCTCACCTACCCAGGGTGCCGCCGGGGAGACCCAGTACTTC. It yields the protein CASSPTQGAAGETQYF.